This TCR beta chain was obtained from a study of blood T cell repertoires in COVID-19. Study-wide context: There were acute and convalescent COVID-19 samples, and they came from the United States, Italy and Spain. Nucleic acid was either cDNA or gDNA, and it came from T cells, B-cell-depleted T cells, or PBMCs.

The V segment lost 4 bases and the J segment 1 base; nucleotides outside the gene matches: 1. This CDR3 spans 14 amino acids. In germline, CDR1 is PRHDT, CDR2 FYEKMQ (reference sequence). In the original processing: Reference gene primer amplification yielded estimated nucleated cell counts. The repertoire was sequenced with immunoSEQ multiplex PCR; TCRdb's copy has only in-frame clones and lacks some. Clone size and the V and J calls come from that table; the DNA yielded D and trimming. The sample holds about 300,000 clones, 65% to 85% seen once. The chain links TRBV13 to TRBJ2-5, with 9 bases identical to TRBD1. The source is a woman aged 45-60 years with acute or convalescent COVID-19. The specimen was peripheral blood. The CDR3 region is CASSWDRAQETQYF. As DNA, the CDR3 is TGTGCCAGCAGCTGGGACAGGGCCCAAGAGACCCAGTACTTC.